The 2 T cell receptor beta chains listed next were all sequenced from one sample in a study of cytomegalovirus exposure and HLA in healthy donors. The table came from immunoSEQ multiplex PCR; TCRdb's copy has only in-frame clones and leaves some out. The data contain about 400,000 clones, 86% of them seen just once; the ten biggest clones take up around 0.8%. Specimen: PBMCs. The receptors originated from a woman aged 18-29 years in good health and CMV-seronegative.

This rearrangement joins TRBV2 to TRBJ2-7; the match to TRBD2 covers 7 bases. In germline, CDR1 is SNHLY, CDR2 FYNNEI. V gave up 4 bases and J gave up 5 bases; unmatched junction bases: 11. The CDR3 loop spans 15 amino acids. The CDR3 is CASSVQAGVTHEQYF. CDR3 nucleotides: TGTGCCAGCAGTGTTCAGGCGGGAGTAACCCACGAGCAGTACTTC.

This clone was counted a single time. This chain links TRBV15 with TRBJ2-7; 8 positions agree with TRBD2. V lost 4 bases to trimming and J lost 4 bases; unmatched junction nucleotides: 9. Germline V lookup: CDR1 LNHNV, CDR2 YYDKDF (reference sequence). The CDR3 length is 15 residues. CDR3 coding DNA: TGTGCCACCAGCACCCCGGGGGGGACGAGGTACGAGCAGTACTTC. Protein sequence: CATSTPGGTRYEQYF.